A selection of T cell receptor beta chains follows, all from one sample in a study of cytomegalovirus exposure and HLA in healthy donors. Profiling relied on immunoSEQ multiplex PCR, and the TCRdb table lists in-frame clones only, not all of them. The repertoire includes roughly 190,000 clones, approximately 85% of them detected once, and approximately 1.4% sits in the top ten. Sample: PBMCs. The receptors derive from a girl aged 10-17 years in good health and CMV-seropositive. CDR3s include the opening cysteine and the closing phenylalanine or tryptophan. D genes are given only for firm matches. Size is stated for part of the rows, as once, few or many counts, or as a class when the clone is expanded.

clone size	J gene	V gene	D gene	CDR3 DNA	CDR3 protein
-	TRBJ2-7	TRBV11-3	TRBD1	TGTGCCAGCAGCCGGACAGGGGGCGGCGAGCAGTACTTC	CASSRTGGGEQYF
-	TRBJ1-3	TRBV4-1	TRBD1	TGCGCCAGCAGCTCCAGAGACAGGGGAGGAAACACCATATATTTT	CASSSRDRGGNTIYF
-	TRBJ1-1	TRBV2	TRBD1	TGTGCCGGGGGACAGGCAATGAACACTGAAGCTTTCTTT	CAGGQAMNTEAFF
once	TRBJ2-7	TRBV19	TRBD1	TGTGCCAGTAGTATTGACAGGGGAATCCACGAGCAGTACTTC	CASSIDRGIHEQYF
-	TRBJ1-2	TRBV6-1	-	TGTGCCAGCAGTGGCCCCGGGGGGCTGGACTATGGCTACACCTTC	CASSGPGGLDYGYTF
-	TRBJ2-3	TRBV2	TRBD2	TGTGCCAGCAAGGCGACTAGCGGCACCACAGATACGCAGTATTTT	CASKATSGTTDTQYF
few	TRBJ1-2	TRBV2	-	TGTGCCAGCAGTGAAGAACAGTCGGGGGGGGGCTACACCTTC	CASSEEQSGGGYTF
-	TRBJ2-1	TRBV2	-	TGTGCCAGCAGACGGGGGGCGCCCAATGAGCAGTTCTTC	CASRRGAPNEQFF
-	TRBJ1-1	TRBV25-1	-	TGTGCCAGCAGTGCCGACAGTGAAGCTTTCTTT	CASSADSEAFF
-	TRBJ2-7	TRBV27	-	TGTGCCAGCAGTGTCGGGACACAATACGAGCAGTACTTC	CASSVGTQYEQYF
-	TRBJ1-4	TRBV5-1	TRBD1	TGCGCCAGCAGCTGGGGATCCCGACAGGGGGATGAAAAACTGTTTTTT	CASSWGSRQGDEKLFF
-	TRBJ2-7	TRBV7-2	TRBD1	TGTGCCAGCAGCTTAGGTACGACAGGGCTCTACGAGCAGTACTTC	CASSLGTTGLYEQYF
-	TRBJ2-2	TRBV12-5	-	TGTGCTAGTGGTTTGGTAACTGGCAGGGAAACCGGGGAGCTGTTTTTT	CASGLVTGRETGELFF
-	TRBJ1-3	TRBV18	-	TGTGCCAGCTCACCCGGGGACACCATATATTTT	CASSPGDTIYF
few	TRBJ2-7	TRBV29-1	-	TGCAGCGTTGAAGGGGGACAACACGGCGAGCAGTACTTC	CSVEGGQHGEQYF
-	TRBJ2-1	TRBV7-9	TRBD2	TGTGCCAGCAGCTCCCCGTTAGCGGGGGGGCTAAAGAACAATGAGCAGTTCTTC	CASSSPLAGGLKNNEQFF
few	TRBJ1-1	TRBV27	-	TGTGCCAGCAGTGCGGATCACCCGGACACTGAAGCTTTCTTT	CASSADHPDTEAFF
-	TRBJ1-1	TRBV29-1	-	TGCAGCGTTGAAGATTGGGCAGGGGACGGTGAAGCTTTCTTT	CSVEDWAGDGEAFF
-	TRBJ1-2	TRBV5-6	TRBD1	TGTGCCAGTCGGCCACAGGGGGTAGCTAACTATGGCTACACCTTC	CASRPQGVANYGYTF
-	TRBJ1-2	TRBV6-1	-	TGTGCCAGCAGTGAACGGGGGGTTCTCTGGTATGGCTACACCTTC	CASSERGVLWYGYTF
-	TRBJ2-7	TRBV7-2	TRBD2	TGTGCCAGCAGCTTAGGCTTGGGACTATTCCACGAGCAGTACTTC	CASSLGLGLFHEQYF
-	TRBJ2-5	TRBV2	-	TGTGCCAGCAGTGAAAGGCGGACCGCAGGGAATATCAGAGAGACCCAGTACTTC	CASSERRTAGNIRETQYF
-	TRBJ1-1	TRBV9	-	TGTGCCAGCAGCGGCCCTGGGAGGGAGAACACTGAAGCTTTCTTT	CASSGPGRENTEAFF
-	TRBJ2-3	TRBV9	TRBD2	TGTGCCAGCAGCGTTCAAGCGGGGGGAGACACAGATACGCAGTATTTT	CASSVQAGGDTDTQYF
-	TRBJ2-7	TRBV7-2	-	TGTGCCAGCAGCCACGGTCCTAGTACCTACGAGCAGTACTTC	CASSHGPSTYEQYF
-	TRBJ2-1	TRBV7-9	TRBD1	TGTGCCAGCAGCCTCGGACAGGGGAGGTATGAGCAGTTCTTC	CASSLGQGRYEQFF
few	TRBJ1-4	TRBV12-5	TRBD1	TGTGCTAGTGGTTTGGTACGCTCGGACAGGACGCCCCAGGGTGAAAAACTGTTTTTT	CASGLVRSDRTPQGEKLFF
-	TRBJ2-1	TRBV27	TRBD2	TGTGCCAGCAGCCCGCGGGGGAACTCCTACAATGAGCAGTTCTTC	CASSPRGNSYNEQFF
-	TRBJ1-1	TRBV4-1	-	TGCGCCAGCAGCCAATTATCGGGTCTTGAAGCTTTCTTT	CASSQLSGLEAFF
-	TRBJ1-1	TRBV7-2	TRBD1	TGTGCCAGCCTAACAGGGGTGAACACTGAAGCTTTCTTT	CASLTGVNTEAFF
once	TRBJ1-1	TRBV6-1	-	TGTGCCAGCAGTTGGAGAGGGTCAGCTTTCTTT	CASSWRGSAFF
-	TRBJ2-3	TRBV5-4	-	TGTGCCAGCAGCCCCCAGGGTCTAACAGATACGCAGTATTTT	CASSPQGLTDTQYF
-	TRBJ1-3	TRBV5-1	TRBD1	TGCGCCAGCAGCTTGGTGGGTACGGGACAGGGAAACACCATATATTTT	CASSLVGTGQGNTIYF
-	TRBJ2-7	TRBV29-1	-	TGCAGCGTTGAAGTACAGGGCCACGAGCAGTACTTC	CSVEVQGHEQYF
-	TRBJ2-5	TRBV4-1	TRBD1	TGCGCCAGCAGCCAAGATTACAGGGGGGAGACCCAGTACTTC	CASSQDYRGETQYF
-	TRBJ1-5	TRBV5-6	TRBD1	TGTGCCAGCAGCTCACAGGGGAGCAATCAGCCCCAGCATTTT	CASSSQGSNQPQHF
-	TRBJ1-2	TRBV10-1	-	TGCGCCAGCAGTGACCGACTTAACTATGGCTACACCTTC	CASSDRLNYGYTF
-	TRBJ1-1	TRBV14	-	TGTGCCAGCAGCCCCGATGGAGTATCGGGTTGGTTCGGGGAGAACACTGAAGCTTTCTTT	CASSPDGVSGWFGENTEAFF
-	TRBJ1-4	TRBV19	-	TGTGCCAGCACTCAAGGGAGGGTCTTTGAAAAACTGTTTTTT	CASTQGRVFEKLFF
-	TRBJ1-1	TRBV6-6	-	TGTGCCAGCAGAGCTACAGGGTTCGACACTGAAGCTTTCTTT	CASRATGFDTEAFF
-	TRBJ2-7	TRBV30	-	TGTGCCTGGAGTGGACCGAGGAACGAGCAGTACTTC	CAWSGPRNEQYF
-	TRBJ1-1	TRBV11-2	TRBD1	TGTGCCAGCAGCTTCGGGACAGTGAACACTGAAGCTTTCTTT	CASSFGTVNTEAFF
-	TRBJ2-3	TRBV7-2	TRBD2	TGTGCCAGCAGCTTCGGACTAGCGGGGGGCCACGGGGATACGCAGTATTTT	CASSFGLAGGHGDTQYF
-	TRBJ1-3	TRBV19	-	TGTGCCAGTAGTATTCCAGATAACACCATATATTTT	CASSIPDNTIYF
few	TRBJ1-1	TRBV27	-	TGTGCCAGCAGTTTATCGGCGGGGTTTCTGGACACTGAAGCTTTCTTT	CASSLSAGFLDTEAFF
few	TRBJ1-3	TRBV10-3	TRBD1	TGTGCCATCAGACAGGGGGCTTCTGGAAACACCATATATTTT	CAIRQGASGNTIYF
-	TRBJ2-7	TRBV7-9	TRBD2	TGTGCCAGCAGCTCCCATCAGGGAGGGACCTACGAGCAGTACTTC	CASSSHQGGTYEQYF
-	TRBJ2-5	TRBV10-3	TRBD2	TGTGCCATCAGTGAGACCGACGGGAGGGGCGAGACCCAGTACTTC	CAISETDGRGETQYF
once	TRBJ2-1	TRBV10-2	-	TGCGCCAGCAGTATCGGACTGGACTTATACAATGAGCAGTTCTTC	CASSIGLDLYNEQFF
-	TRBJ1-1	TRBV4-1	-	TGCGCCAGCAGCCAAGAAGATCGAGGGACAATAAGGGGCACTGAAGCTTTCTTT	CASSQEDRGTIRGTEAFF
-	TRBJ2-5	TRBV11-2	TRBD1	TGTGCCAGCAGCTTTTGGACAGGGGGGTATTCGGAGACCCAGTACTTC	CASSFWTGGYSETQYF
few	TRBJ2-2	TRBV7-2	TRBD1	TGTGCCAGCAGCTCGACAGGGTCCGGGGAGCTGTTTTTT	CASSSTGSGELFF
-	TRBJ2-6	TRBV7-8	-	TGTGCCAGCAGCTTAATAAGAGGGGGGGCCAACGTCCTGACTTTC	CASSLIRGGANVLTF
-	TRBJ2-5	TRBV5-1	-	TGCGCCAGCTGTTTAGGAGGGCCCCAAGAGACCCAGTACTTC	CASCLGGPQETQYF
once	TRBJ1-4	TRBV25-1	-	TGTGCCAGCAGTGAAGTCGGCCAGGCGATTTATGAAAAACTGTTTTTT	CASSEVGQAIYEKLFF
-	TRBJ2-7	TRBV7-2	-	TGTGCCAGCAGCTCGGGACTTCCCTACGAGCAGTACTTC	CASSSGLPYEQYF
-	TRBJ1-1	TRBV7-2	-	TGTGCCAGCAGCTCGGGGGGTGCGAACACTGAAGCTTTCTTT	CASSSGGANTEAFF
-	TRBJ2-2	TRBV30	-	TGTGCCTGGAGTACTAACACCGGGGAGCTGTTTTTT	CAWSTNTGELFF
-	TRBJ2-7	TRBV29-1	TRBD1	TGCAGCGTTGTTGGACAGGGGGGATTCTACGAGCAGTACTTC	CSVVGQGGFYEQYF
-	TRBJ2-2	TRBV2	-	TGTGCCAGCAGTGAAGAGGATGACTGGAACACCGGGGAGCTGTTTTTT	CASSEEDDWNTGELFF